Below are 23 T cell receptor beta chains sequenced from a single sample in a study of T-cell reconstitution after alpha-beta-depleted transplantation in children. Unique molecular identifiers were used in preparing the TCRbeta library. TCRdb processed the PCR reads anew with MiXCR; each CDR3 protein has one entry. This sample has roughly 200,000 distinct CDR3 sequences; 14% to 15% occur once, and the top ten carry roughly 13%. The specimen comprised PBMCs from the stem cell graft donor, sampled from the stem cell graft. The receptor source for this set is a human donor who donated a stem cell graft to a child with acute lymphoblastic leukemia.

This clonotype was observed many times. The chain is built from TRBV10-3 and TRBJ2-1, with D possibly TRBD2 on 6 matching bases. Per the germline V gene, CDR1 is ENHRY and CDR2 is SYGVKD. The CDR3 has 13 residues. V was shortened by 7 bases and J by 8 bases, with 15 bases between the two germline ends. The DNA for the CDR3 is TGTGCCATCAAACCCTCGTCGGGGGATGAGCAGTTCTTC. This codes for CAIKPSSGDEQFF.

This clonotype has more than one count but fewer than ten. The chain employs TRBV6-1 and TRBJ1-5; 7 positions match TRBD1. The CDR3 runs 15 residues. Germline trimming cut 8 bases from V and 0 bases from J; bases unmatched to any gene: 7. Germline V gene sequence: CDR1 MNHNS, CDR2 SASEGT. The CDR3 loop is CASGPQGSSNQPQHF. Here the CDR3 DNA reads TGTGCCAGCGGACCACAGGGGAGTAGCAATCAGCCCCAGCATTTT.

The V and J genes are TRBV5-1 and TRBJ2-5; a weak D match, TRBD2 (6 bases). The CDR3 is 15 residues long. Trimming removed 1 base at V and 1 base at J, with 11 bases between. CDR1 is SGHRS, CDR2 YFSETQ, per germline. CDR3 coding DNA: TGCGCCAGCAGCTTGCGGGGGAGATTCCAAGAGACCCAGTACTTC. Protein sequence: CASSLRGRFQETQYF.

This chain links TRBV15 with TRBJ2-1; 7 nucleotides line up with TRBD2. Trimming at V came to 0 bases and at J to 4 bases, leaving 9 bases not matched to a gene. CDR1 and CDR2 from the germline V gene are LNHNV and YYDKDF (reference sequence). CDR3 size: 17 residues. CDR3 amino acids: CATSRDLGRELYNEQFF. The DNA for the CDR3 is TGTGCCACCAGCAGAGATCTCGGGCGGGAGCTATACAATGAGCAGTTCTTC. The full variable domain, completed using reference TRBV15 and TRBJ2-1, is DAMVIQNPRYQVTQFGKPVTLSCSQTLNHNVMYWYQQKSSQAPKLLFHYYDKDFNNEADTPDNFQSRRPNTSFCFLDIRSPGLGDTAMYLCATSRDLGRELYNEQFFGPGTRLTVL.

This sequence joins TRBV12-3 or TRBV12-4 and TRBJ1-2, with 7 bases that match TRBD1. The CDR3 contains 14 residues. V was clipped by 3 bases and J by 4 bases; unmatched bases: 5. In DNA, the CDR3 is TGTGCCAGCAGTTTCCAGGGGGTCTCCTATGGCTACACCTTC. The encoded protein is CASSFQGVSYGYTF.

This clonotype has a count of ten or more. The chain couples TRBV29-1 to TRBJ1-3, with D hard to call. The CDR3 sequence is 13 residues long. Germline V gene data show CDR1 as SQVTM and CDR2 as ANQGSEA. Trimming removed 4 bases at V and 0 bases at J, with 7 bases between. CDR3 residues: CSVVVASGNTIYF. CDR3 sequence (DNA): TGCAGCGTTGTAGTGGCCTCTGGAAACACCATATATTTT.

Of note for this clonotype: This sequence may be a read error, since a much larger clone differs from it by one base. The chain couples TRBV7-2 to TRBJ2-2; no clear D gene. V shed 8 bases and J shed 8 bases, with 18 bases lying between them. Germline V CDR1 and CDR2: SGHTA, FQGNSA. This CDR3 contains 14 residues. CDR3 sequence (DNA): TGTGCCAGCGACATACGTCTCTTTCGGGGGGAGCTGTTTTTT. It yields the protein CASDIRLFRGELFF.

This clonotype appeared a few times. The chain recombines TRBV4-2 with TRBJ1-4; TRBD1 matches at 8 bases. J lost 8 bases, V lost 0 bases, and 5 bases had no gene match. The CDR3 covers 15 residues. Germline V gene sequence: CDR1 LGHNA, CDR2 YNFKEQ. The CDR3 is CASSQDETGEEKLFF. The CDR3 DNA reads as TGTGCCAGCAGCCAAGATGAGACAGGGGAGGAAAAACTGTTTTTT.

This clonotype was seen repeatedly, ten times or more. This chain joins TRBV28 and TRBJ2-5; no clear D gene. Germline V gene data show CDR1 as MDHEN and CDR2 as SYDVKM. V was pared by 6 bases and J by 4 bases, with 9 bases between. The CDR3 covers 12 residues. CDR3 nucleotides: TGTGCCAGCAGAACCGAAGTAGAGACCCAGTACTTC. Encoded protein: CASRTEVETQYF.

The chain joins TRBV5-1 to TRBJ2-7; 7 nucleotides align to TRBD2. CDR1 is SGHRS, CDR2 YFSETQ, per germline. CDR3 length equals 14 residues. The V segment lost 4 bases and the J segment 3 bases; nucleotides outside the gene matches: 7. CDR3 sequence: CASSRLGDYYEQYF. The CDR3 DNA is TGCGCCAGCAGCCGTCTGGGGGACTACTACGAGCAGTACTTC.

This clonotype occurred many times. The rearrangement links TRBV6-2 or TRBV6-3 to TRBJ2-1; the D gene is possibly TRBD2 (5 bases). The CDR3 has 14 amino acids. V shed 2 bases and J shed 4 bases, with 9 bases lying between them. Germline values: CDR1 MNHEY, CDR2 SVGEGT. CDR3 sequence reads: CASSYDPGYNEQFF. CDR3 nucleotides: TGTGCCAGCAGTTACGATCCGGGATACAATGAGCAGTTCTTC.

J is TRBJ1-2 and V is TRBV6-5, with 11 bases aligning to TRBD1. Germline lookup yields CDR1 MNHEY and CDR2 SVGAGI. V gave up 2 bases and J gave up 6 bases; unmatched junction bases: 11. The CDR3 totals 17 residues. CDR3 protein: CASSYEGTGGSEDGYTF. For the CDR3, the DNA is TGTGCCAGCAGTTACGAAGGGACAGGGGGGAGCGAAGATGGCTACACCTTC.

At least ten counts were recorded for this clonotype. In nucleotides, the CDR3 is TGCGCCAGCAGCTCTCCCTACCGGGACGCGCAAGAGACCCAGTACTTC. This encodes CASSSPYRDAQETQYF. The V and J genes are TRBV5-1 and TRBJ2-5; D assignment may be TRBD1 or TRBD2 (5 bases each). V gave up 3 bases and J gave up 2 bases, with 17 bases separating them. CDR1 is SGHRS, CDR2 YFSETQ, per germline. The CDR3 runs to 16 residues.

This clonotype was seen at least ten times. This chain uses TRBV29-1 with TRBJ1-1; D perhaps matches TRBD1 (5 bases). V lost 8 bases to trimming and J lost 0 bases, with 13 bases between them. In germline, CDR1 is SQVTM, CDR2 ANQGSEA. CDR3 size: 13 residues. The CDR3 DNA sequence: TGCAGCCAGGTGGGGACGCTGAACACTGAAGCTTTCTTT. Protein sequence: CSQVGTLNTEAFF.

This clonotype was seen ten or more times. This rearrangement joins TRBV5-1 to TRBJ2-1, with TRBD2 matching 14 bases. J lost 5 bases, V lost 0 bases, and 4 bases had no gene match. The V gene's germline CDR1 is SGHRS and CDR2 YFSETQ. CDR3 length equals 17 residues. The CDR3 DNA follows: TGCGCCAGCAGCTTGGTGACTAGCGGGAGGGCCAACAATGAGCAGTTCTTC. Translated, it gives CASSLVTSGRANNEQFF.

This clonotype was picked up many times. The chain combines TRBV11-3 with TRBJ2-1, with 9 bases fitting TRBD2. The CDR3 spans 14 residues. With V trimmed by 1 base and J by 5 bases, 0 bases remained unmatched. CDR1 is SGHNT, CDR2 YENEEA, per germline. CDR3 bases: TGTGCCAGCAGCTTAGTAGCGGGAGACAATGAGCAGTTCTTC. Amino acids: CASSLVAGDNEQFF.

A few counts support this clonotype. CDR3 DNA sequence: TGCAGTGCTAGAGGTTTCAGGGTGGGACTAGCGGGCCTGCAGTATTTT. This gives the protein CSARGFRVGLAGLQYF. V gene TRBV20-1 combines with J gene TRBJ2-3, with 12 bases aligning to TRBD2. Germline values: CDR1 DFQATT, CDR2 SNEGSKA (reference sequence). V lost 1 base to trimming and J lost 11 bases; unmatched junction nucleotides: 13. The CDR3 is 16 amino acids.

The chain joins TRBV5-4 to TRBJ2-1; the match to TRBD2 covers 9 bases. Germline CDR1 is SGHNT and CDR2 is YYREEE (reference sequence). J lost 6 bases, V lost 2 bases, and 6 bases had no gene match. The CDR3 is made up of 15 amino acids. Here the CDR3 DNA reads TGTGCCAGCAGCTTAAAGGTAGCGGGAGCCAATGAGCAGTTCTTC. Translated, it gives CASSLKVAGANEQFF.

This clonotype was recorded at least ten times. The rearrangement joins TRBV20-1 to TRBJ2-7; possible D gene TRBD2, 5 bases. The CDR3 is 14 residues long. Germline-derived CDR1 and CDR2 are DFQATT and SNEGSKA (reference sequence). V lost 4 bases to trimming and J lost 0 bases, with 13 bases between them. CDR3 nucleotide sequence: TGCAGTGCTAAGGCCAGGAGGAGCTCCTACGAGCAGTACTTC. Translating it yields CSAKARRSSYEQYF.

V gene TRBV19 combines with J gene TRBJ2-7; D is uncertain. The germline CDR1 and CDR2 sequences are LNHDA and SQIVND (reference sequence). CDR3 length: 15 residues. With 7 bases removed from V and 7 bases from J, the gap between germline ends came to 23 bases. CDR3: CASTSKSSGSGEQYF. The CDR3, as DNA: TGTGCCAGTACCTCGAAGTCCTCGGGTTCTGGGGAGCAGTACTTC.

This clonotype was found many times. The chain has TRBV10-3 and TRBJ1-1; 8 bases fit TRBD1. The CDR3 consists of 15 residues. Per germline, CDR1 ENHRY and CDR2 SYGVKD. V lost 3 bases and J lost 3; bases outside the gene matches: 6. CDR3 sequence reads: CAISDEGTGYTEAFF. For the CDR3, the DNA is TGTGCCATCAGTGACGAAGGGACAGGTTACACTGAAGCTTTCTTT.

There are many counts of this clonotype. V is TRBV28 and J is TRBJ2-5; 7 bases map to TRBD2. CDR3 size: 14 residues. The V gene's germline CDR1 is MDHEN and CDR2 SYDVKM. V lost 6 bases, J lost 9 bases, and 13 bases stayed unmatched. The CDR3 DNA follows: TGTGCCAGCAGACCCCGTGGGGCCCGGGGGGCCCAGTACTTC. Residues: CASRPRGARGAQYF. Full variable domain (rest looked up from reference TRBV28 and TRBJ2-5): DVKVTQSSRYLVKRTGEKVFLECVQDMDHENMFWYRQDPGLGLRLIYFSYDVKMKEKGDIPEGYSVSREKKERFSLILESASTNQTSMYLCASRPRGARGAQYFGPGTRLLVL.

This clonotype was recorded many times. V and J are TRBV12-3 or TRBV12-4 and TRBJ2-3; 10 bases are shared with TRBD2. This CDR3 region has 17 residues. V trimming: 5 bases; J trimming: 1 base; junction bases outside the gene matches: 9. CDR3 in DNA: TGTGCCAGCAGTCCCGATTTAGGACTAGCGGGCACAGATACGCAGTATTTT. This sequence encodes CASSPDLGLAGTDTQYF.